The sample holds one count of the clone carrying this T cell receptor (beta chain). The antigen is unknown. This CDR3 has 16 residues. Per germline, CDR1 MNHEY and CDR2 SVGAGI. V shed 5 bases and J 5 bases; nucleotides not matched to a gene: 10. From the 5' RACE reads, TCRdb called clonotypes with MiXCR, one entry per CDR3 protein. The repertoire includes around 100,000 distinct CDR3 sequences, over 8.5% of them detected once, and about 40% sits in the top ten. This sample was taken from a study of T-cell memory formation after mild COVID-19. Whole-study findings and limits: The CD4+ clones that contracted clustered mainly within CM and EM, and the CD8+ clones concentrated in EMRA.

The sequence was obtained from a man in his late teens or twenties who had mild COVID-19 (a few samples of this study predate the infection). Cell type and time point are not known. Sequences were obtained from PBMCs or a T cell subset sorted from them (not recorded which). The V gene is TRBV6-5, the J gene TRBJ2-2, with 8 bases aligning to TRBD2. The CDR3 sequence: CASSPLGLDQTGELFF. The CDR3 DNA reads as TGTGCCAGCAGTCCCCTGGGACTAGACCAAACCGGGGAGCTGTTTTTT.